This TCR beta chain was recorded in a study of chemoradiotherapy in HPV16-positive cancers. As for the study in general: Functional T-cell assays on two HPV16-positive patients' cells defined candidate HPV-specific clones and common TCR motifs. Findings and limits, study-wide: Non-HPV-specific T cells did not expand in tumors during treatment, whereas candidate HPV-specific clones and E7-related motifs did.

Concerning this clone: Its antigen is not known.

The table came from immunoSEQ multiplex PCR; TCRdb's copy has only in-frame clones and leaves some out. Of roughly 34,000 clones in the sample, approximately 86% were seen once. CDR1 is SGHNT, CDR2 YENEEA, per germline. Trimming shortened V by 1 base and J by 3 bases, and 8 bases separated the two germline ends. The length of the CDR3 is 14 residues. Samples were taken several times over chemoradiotherapy. The TCR comes from a human donor with HPV-associated anogenital cancer. Sequencing was performed on blood, taken from a patient who underwent chemoradiotherapy. The chain links TRBV11-3 to TRBJ2-3; D ambiguous. The CDR3 is CASSLVSGTDTQYF. CDR3 DNA: TGTGCCAGCAGCTTAGTCTCCGGGACAGATACGCAGTATTTT.